The next 28 T cell receptor beta chains were all read from a single sample in a study of blood T cell repertoires in COVID-19. The assay was immunoSEQ multiplex PCR, and TCRdb's table has in-frame clones only and misses some. This table holds some 320,000 clones, 90% found once. Sequenced: PBMCs or T cells enriched from blood (not recorded which). The receptor set was obtained from a man aged 60 to 69 who had recovered from COVID-19.

This chain uses TRBV4-2 with TRBJ1-5; D might be TRBD1 (6 bases). This CDR3 has 14 amino acids. Per germline, CDR1 LGHNA and CDR2 YNFKEQ. Trimming took 4 bases from V and 3 from J, leaving 10 bases between them. CDR3 sequence (DNA): TGTGCCAGCAGCCCACAGGGATCCAATCAGCCCCAGCATTTT. Translating it yields CASSPQGSNQPQHF.

The gene calls are TRBV7-2 and TRBJ2-5, with TRBD1 identical over 8 bases. From germline, CDR1 is SGHTA and CDR2 FQGNSA. The V and J ends lost 2 bases and 2 bases, in that order; junction bases with no gene match: 13. This CDR3 comprises 18 residues. CDR3 coding DNA: TGTGCCAGCAGCTTATATGGGCGGAACAGGGGGGAACAAGAGACCCAGTACTTC. This encodes CASSLYGRNRGEQETQYF.

The rearrangement uses TRBV6-5 and TRBJ1-5; possibly TRBD1 for D (6 bases). Germline CDR1 MNHEY, CDR2 SVGAGI. The CDR3 length is 15 residues. The V gene lost 0 bases and the J gene lost 7 bases, with 13 bases spanning the gap. The CDR3, as DNA: TGTGCCAGCAGTTACTCACCAGGGGCCGGGCAGCCCCAGCATTTT. As protein: CASSYSPGAGQPQHF.

The chain joins TRBV2 to TRBJ2-5, with 8 bases that match TRBD1. Germline V lookup: CDR1 SNHLY, CDR2 FYNNEI. V lost 3 bases, J lost 4 bases, and 7 bases stayed unmatched. The CDR3 length is 15 residues. CDR3 DNA: TGTGCCAGCAGTGACAGGGGGCAAGTGGTAGAGACCCAGTACTTC. Translating it yields CASSDRGQVVETQYF.

The chain uses TRBV27 and TRBJ1-2; 7 nucleotides align to TRBD1. CDR3 length: 16 amino acids. Germline V lookup: CDR1 MNHEY, CDR2 SMNVEV (reference sequence). Losses at the gene ends were 0 bases for V and 2 bases for J; bases not matched to a gene: 6. CDR3 protein: CASSLSLTGPNYGYTF. The CDR3 DNA follows: TGTGCCAGCAGTTTATCTTTGACAGGGCCCAACTATGGCTACACCTTC.

The gene calls are TRBV5-8 and TRBJ2-6; 8 bases agree with TRBD1. The CDR3 is 17 residues long. Per germline, CDR1 SGHTS and CDR2 YDEGEE. V lost 0 bases and J lost 2; bases outside the gene matches: 4. CDR3 sequence: CASSLAGGSAGANVLTF. The CDR3 DNA sequence: TGTGCCAGCAGCTTGGCAGGGGGCAGTGCTGGGGCCAACGTCCTGACTTTC.

The chain joins TRBV2 to TRBJ1-1, with a tentative D call TRBD1 (5 bases). Germline CDR1 reads SNHLY; CDR2 reads FYNNEI. V was clipped by 7 bases and J by 2 bases, with 11 bases between them. This CDR3 spans 13 amino acids. CDR3 region: CASTGDRNTEAFF. The CDR3 DNA sequence: TGTGCCAGCACGGGAGACAGAAACACTGAAGCTTTCTTT.

The chain couples TRBV10-3 to TRBJ2-5; no definite D call. CDR3 length equals 13 residues. Germline CDR1 ENHRY, CDR2 SYGVKD. With 6 bases removed from V and 2 bases from J, the gap between germline ends came to 10 bases. The CDR3: CAIRTTEQETQYF. In DNA form, the CDR3 reads TGTGCCATCAGAACGACTGAACAAGAGACCCAGTACTTC.

This clone was detected once. The V call is TRBV4-3, the J call TRBJ2-6, with D uncertain. V lost 1 base, J lost 4 bases, and 11 bases lay in between. Germline CDR1 is LGHNA and CDR2 is YSLEER. CDR3 size: 16 residues. The CDR3 DNA reads TGCGCCAGCAGCCAAGGAACAGCTCCAGGGGCCAACGTCCTGACTTTC. It specifies CASSQGTAPGANVLTF.

V is TRBV30 and J is TRBJ2-2; perhaps TRBD2 as D (6 bases). The germline CDR1 and CDR2 sequences are GTSNPN and SVGIG (reference sequence). CDR3 length: 15 residues. V gave up 6 bases and J gave up 4 bases, with 18 bases separating them. The CDR3 coding sequence is TGTGCCTGCCACAAACCCGGGAGAGGCACCGGGGAGCTGTTTTTT. This gives the protein CACHKPGRGTGELFF.

The chain couples TRBV27 to TRBJ2-1; D is undetermined. Germline loops: CDR1 MNHEY, CDR2 SMNVEV (reference sequence). The CDR3 has 14 amino acids. V lost 0 bases and J 8 bases, leaving 11 bases between the germline ends. In DNA form, the CDR3 reads TGTGCCAGCAGTTTATCGTCCCCAACATATGAGCAGTTCTTC. Translation: CASSLSSPTYEQFF.

With respect to this clone: Germline and junction disagree at one end, which may indicate a read error. V and J are TRBV7-7 and TRBJ1-4; 7 nucleotides align to TRBD1. Germline V gene lookup returns CDR1 SSHAT and CDR2 FNYEAQ (reference sequence). The CDR3 extends over 15 amino acids. CDR3 bases: TGTGCTAGCAGCCTCAGGACAGGCCCTAATGAAAAACTGTTTTTT. Translated, it gives CASSLRTGPNEKLFF.

This chain joins TRBV4-1 and TRBJ2-3; D is possibly TRBD2 (5 bases). CDR1 is MGHRA and CDR2 is YSYEKL in the germline V gene. This CDR3 has 15 amino acids. V was cut by 4 bases and J by 4 bases, with 15 bases left in between. The chain's CDR3 is CASSRTRVGPDTQYF. CDR3 nucleotides: TGCGCCAGCAGCCGCACTAGAGTTGGGCCAGATACGCAGTATTTT.

This rearrangement joins TRBV10-3 to TRBJ1-2, with a tentative D call TRBD1 (5 bases). Germline V gives CDR1 ENHRY, CDR2 SYGVKD. Trimming shortened V by 8 bases and J by 0 bases, and 7 bases separated the two germline ends. There are 12 residues in the CDR3. DNA for the CDR3: TGTGCCATCGCGGGGGCTAACTATGGCTACACCTTC. Translation gives CAIAGANYGYTF.

This CDR3 reads CASSFTGSTGLSSYNEQFF. The CDR3 DNA follows: TGCGCCAGCAGCTTTACCGGGTCCACCGGTTTGAGCTCCTACAATGAGCAGTTCTTC. The genes are TRBV5-1 and TRBJ2-1; no clear D gene. The CDR3 contains 19 residues. From germline, CDR1 is SGHRS and CDR2 YFSETQ. The V end was cut by 2 bases, the J end by 0 bases, with 21 bases between.

The V and J genes are TRBV3-1 (or the pseudogene TRBV3-2) and TRBJ1-3; 9 bases are a match to TRBD1. Germline V lookup: CDR1 LGHDT, CDR2 YNNKEL (reference sequence). CDR3 length equals 16 residues. With V trimmed by 4 bases and J by 0 bases, 4 bases remained unmatched. The CDR3 nucleotides are TGTGCCAGCAGCCGGGGACAGGGAGCCTCTGGAAACACCATATATTTT. It translates to CASSRGQGASGNTIYF.

This chain connects TRBV2 to TRBJ1-6; D might be TRBD1 (5 bases). Trimming removed 7 bases from V and 6 bases from J, with 10 bases in between. Looked up from germline, CDR1 is SNHLY and CDR2 is FYNNEI. The CDR3 consists of 13 residues. CDR3 DNA: TGTGCCAGCACGGAGGGGTTTAATTCACCCCTCCACTTT. It specifies CASTEGFNSPLHF.

The J gene is TRBJ2-1, the V gene TRBV7-9, with D possibly matching TRBD1 (5 bases). This CDR3 region has 12 residues. Germline loops: CDR1 SEHNR, CDR2 FQNEAQ (reference sequence). Between the trimmed V and J ends, which lost 8 bases and 3 bases, there was a span of 8 bases. This CDR3 reads CASQGDYNEQFF. Written as DNA, the CDR3 is TGTGCCAGCCAGGGTGACTACAATGAGCAGTTCTTC.

The chain employs TRBV28 and TRBJ1-2, with 9 bases matching TRBD1. Germline CDR1 reads MDHEN; CDR2 reads SYDVKM. The ends lost 6 bases at V and 4 bases at J; junction bases unmatched: 3. This CDR3 has 13 residues. The CDR3 here is CASSYRGPYGYTF. The DNA for the CDR3 is TGTGCCAGCAGCTACAGGGGGCCCTATGGCTACACCTTC.

The chain links TRBV7-2 to TRBJ2-5, with TRBD1 identical over 10 bases. CDR1 and CDR2 from the germline V gene are SGHTA and FQGNSA. V dropped 2 bases and J dropped 8; count of bases not matched to a gene: 17. The CDR3 has 18 residues. The CDR3 reads CASSLRGTGDLRSGTQYF. For the CDR3, the DNA is TGTGCCAGCAGCTTAAGGGGGACAGGGGATCTTCGGAGTGGTACCCAGTACTTC.

This clone was seen a single time. The rearrangement uses TRBV28 and TRBJ1-5; 10 bases fit TRBD1. In germline, CDR1 is MDHEN, CDR2 SYDVKM. The CDR3 extends over 15 amino acids. V was pared by 6 bases and J by 3 bases, with 5 bases of the junction left unmatched. The CDR3 sequence is CASRGTGDINQPQHF. CDR3 DNA sequence: TGTGCCAGCAGAGGGACAGGGGATATCAATCAGCCCCAGCATTTT.

This chain connects TRBV2 to TRBJ2-1; 9 positions match TRBD1. This CDR3 is 15 amino acids long. Germline CDR1 is SNHLY and CDR2 is FYNNEI. V dropped 10 bases and J dropped 4; count of bases not matched to a gene: 11. CDR3 bases: TGTGCCACTTCCTACAGGGGGCGGTGGTACAATGAGCAGTTCTTC. It translates to CATSYRGRWYNEQFF.

This clone occurred once. The V and J genes are TRBV20-1 and TRBJ1-2; no firm D call. CDR3 length: 11 amino acids. The V gene lost 0 bases and the J gene lost 7 bases, with 6 bases spanning the gap. In germline, CDR1 is DFQATT, CDR2 SNEGSKA (reference sequence). CDR3 sequence (DNA): TGCAGTGCTAGAGATAGAGGTGGCTACACCTTC. Residues: CSARDRGGYTF.

The V and J genes are TRBV11-3 and TRBJ2-1, with 11 bases aligning to TRBD2. The CDR3 totals 16 residues. Trimming removed 2 bases from V and 8 bases from J; junction bases left unmatched: 8. CDR1 and CDR2 from the germline V gene are SGHNT and YENEEA. The CDR3 here is CASSLSSLAGGYEQFF. CDR3 DNA sequence: TGTGCCAGCAGCTTATCGTCTCTAGCGGGAGGATATGAGCAGTTCTTC.

This chain uses TRBV5-1 with TRBJ1-3, with D perhaps TRBD1 (5 bases). V lost 4 bases, J lost 4 bases, and 12 bases lay in between. The CDR3 consists of 14 residues. CDR1 and CDR2 (germline): SGHRS, YFSETQ. The CDR3, as DNA: TGCGCCAGCAGCCCGGGGGGAGACGGAAACACCATATATTTT. Translated, it gives CASSPGGDGNTIYF.

This rearrangement joins TRBV12-2 to TRBJ2-1; the DNA was not used to check the table's D call, TRBD2. TRBV12-2 is tagged as a pseudogene. CDR3 length: 19 residues. The chain's CDR3 is CASRSPPGRGKGSYNEQFF. In DNA form, the CDR3 reads TGTGCAAGTCGCTCCCCCCCCGGGAGGGGCAAGGGCTCCTACAATGAGCAGTTCTTC.

J is TRBJ1-3 and V is TRBV9, with D maybe TRBD1 (5 bases). The CDR3 spans 15 residues. Germline loops: CDR1 SGDLS, CDR2 YYNGEE. Trimming removed 3 bases at V and 3 bases at J, with 13 bases between. For the CDR3, the DNA is TGTGCCAGCAGCGCTCCCGGGGGGGGTGGAAACACCATATATTTT. This translates into CASSAPGGGGNTIYF.

The V and J genes are TRBV9 and TRBJ1-2; 7 bases are shared with TRBD1. The germline CDR1 and CDR2 sequences are SGDLS and YYNGEE. The CDR3 consists of 14 residues. Trimming took 0 bases from V and 7 from J; bases not matched to a gene: 6. The CDR3 is CASSVGHRGSGYTF. The CDR3 DNA follows: TGTGCCAGCAGCGTAGGTCACAGGGGATCTGGCTACACCTTC.